This is a list of T cell receptor beta chains from one sample in a study of blood T cell repertoires in COVID-19. Profiled with immunoSEQ multiplex PCR; TCRdb holds only in-frame clones, not every one. Here the sample spans 250,000 to 300,000 clones, approximately 83% being singletons. Material: peripheral blood. These receptors were taken from a woman in her 70s with acute or convalescent COVID-19. Each CDR3 is given with its conserved first and last residue. The D gene is left open where the match is weak. A clone size is listed for some rows: how often the clone was seen (once, few, many), or a class if it is expanded.

size: -
D: -
V: TRBV6-1
J: TRBJ1-6
CDR3: CASSEQGSHSPLHF
DNA: TGTGCCAGCAGTGAACAGGGCTCGCATTCACCCCTCCACTTT

size: -
D: -
V: TRBV11-2
J: TRBJ1-2
CDR3: CASSLRAQGGYGYTF
DNA: TGTGCCAGCAGCTTACGGGCCCAGGGAGGGTATGGCTACACCTTC

size: -
D: TRBD1
V: TRBV5-8
J: TRBJ1-2
CDR3: CASSLNRGMVGYTF
DNA: TGTGCCAGCAGCTTGAACAGGGGAATGGTTGGCTACACCTTC

size: -
D: TRBD2
V: TRBV5-6
J: TRBJ2-1
CDR3: CASSSSRGRALAGALEQFF
DNA: TGTGCCAGCAGCTCTTCGAGGGGAAGGGCCTTAGCGGGGGCGTTAGAGCAGTTCTTC

size: -
D: TRBD1
V: TRBV6-5
J: TRBJ2-1
CDR3: CASSSTGGSSYNEQFF
DNA: TGTGCCAGCAGTTCGACAGGGGGTAGCTCCTACAATGAGCAGTTCTTC

size: once
D: TRBD2
V: TRBV4-2
J: TRBJ2-2
CDR3: CASSPTSGGLHTGELFF
DNA: TGTGCCAGCAGCCCGACTAGCGGGGGGCTTCACACCGGGGAGCTGTTTTTT

size: -
D: -
V: TRBV7-3
J: TRBJ2-2
CDR3: CASSLEGVSGELFF
DNA: TGTGCCAGCAGCTTAGAGGGCGTATCCGGGGAGCTGTTTTTT

size: -
D: -
V: TRBV19
J: TRBJ1-1
CDR3: CATVSGYEAFF
DNA: TGTGCCACCGTTTCAGGGTATGAAGCTTTCTTT

size: -
D: TRBD1
V: TRBV5-1
J: TRBJ2-1
CDR3: CASSRRQGSYNEQFF
DNA: TGCGCCAGCAGCCGGAGACAGGGATCTTACAATGAGCAGTTCTTC

size: -
D: TRBD1
V: TRBV6-6
J: TRBJ1-5
CDR3: CASSYVRDRDQHF
DNA: TGTGCCAGCAGTTACGTCCGGGACAGGGACCAGCATTTT

size: -
D: -
V: TRBV19
J: TRBJ1-3
CDR3: CASQEDPSGNTIYF
DNA: TGTGCCAGTCAGGAAGATCCTTCTGGAAACACCATATATTTT